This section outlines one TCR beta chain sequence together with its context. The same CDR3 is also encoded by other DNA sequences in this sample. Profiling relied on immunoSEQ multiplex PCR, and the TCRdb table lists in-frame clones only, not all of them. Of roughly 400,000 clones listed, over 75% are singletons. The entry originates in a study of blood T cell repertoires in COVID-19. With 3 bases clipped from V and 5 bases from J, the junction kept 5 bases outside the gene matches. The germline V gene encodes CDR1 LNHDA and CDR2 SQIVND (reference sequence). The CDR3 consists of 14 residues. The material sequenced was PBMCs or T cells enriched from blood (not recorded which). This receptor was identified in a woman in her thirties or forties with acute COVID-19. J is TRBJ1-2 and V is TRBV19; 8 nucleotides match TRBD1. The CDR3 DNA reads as TGTGCCAGTAGTATCCAGGGGGCAGATTATGGCTACACCTTC. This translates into CASSIQGADYGYTF.